This TCR beta chain was sequenced during a study of CD8 T cells in Susac syndrome. Sequencing targeted TCR beta in T cells from blood (CD8+ and CD4+). Multiple sclerosis controls were treatment-naive patients with stable or active relapsing-remitting disease. Germline V CDR1 and CDR2: DFQATT, SNEGSKA (reference sequence). Trimming at V came to 4 bases and at J to 0 bases, leaving 4 bases not matched to a gene. The CDR3 runs to 15 residues. With random hexamers, about 0.5 to 1 ug RNA was reverse transcribed. TCR beta CDR3 was amplified by immunoSEQ covering 54 Vbeta and 13 Jbeta. TCRdb used MiXCR to reprocess the immunoSEQ multiplex PCR reads, holding one entry per CDR3 protein. The repertoire includes some 70,000 distinct CDR3 sequences, about 94% of them detected once, and 0.56% sits in the top ten.

The chain links TRBV20-1 to TRBJ2-1; 9 bases line up with TRBD2. The specimen sequenced was CD8+ T cells from PBMCs. This TCR was recovered from a human donor with multiple sclerosis. The CDR3 bases are TGCAGTGCTAACACAGCGGGGGGCTCCTACAATGAGCAGTTCTTC. Translated: CSANTAGGSYNEQFF.